The 5 T cell receptor beta chains below all came from one sample that was sequenced in a study of CD8+CD57+ T cells in acquired aplastic anemia. Using genomic DNA as the template, TCR beta VDJ and CDR3 profiling was carried out. TCRdb ran MiXCR on the reads and lists one entry per CDR3 protein. The sample includes roughly 130,000 distinct CDR3 sequences, around 48% of them seen just once. The material sequenced was sorted CD4+, CD8+, or CD8+CD57+ T cells (not recorded which) from PBMCs. The receptors originated from a human donor in good health, serving as a control.

The chain recombines TRBV5-6 with TRBJ2-7; TRBD2 might be the D (5 bases). The germline CDR1 and CDR2 sequences are SGHDT and YYEEEE. The CDR3 length is 13 residues. V gave up 4 bases and J gave up 5 bases, with 13 bases separating them. DNA for the CDR3: TGTGCCAGCAGCCCTGCCGGGAAGCACGAGCAGTACTTC. It specifies CASSPAGKHEQYF.

Turning to this clonotype: One end of the junction varies from germline; a read error may be responsible. The chain uses TRBV11-2 and TRBJ2-1, with D tentatively TRBD2 (5 bases). Germline lookup yields CDR1 SGHAT and CDR2 FQNNGV. The CDR3 is 13 residues long. This CDR3 reads CASGLGGYNEQFF. The CDR3, as DNA: TGTGCCAGCGGCTTAGGAGGCTACAATGAGCAGTTCTTC.

This clonotype has more than one count but fewer than ten. An end of the junction does not agree with germline; a read error may underlie this. The chain combines TRBV9 with TRBJ2-7; tentative D call: TRBD2 (6 bases). There are 13 residues in the CDR3. The germline V gene encodes CDR1 SGDLS and CDR2 YYNGEE. The CDR3 spells CASSATDSGWISF. CDR3 sequence (DNA): TGTGCCAGCAGTGCGACTGACAGCGGGTGGATCTCCTTC.

This clonotype was counted ten times or more. The chain employs TRBV6-1 and TRBJ2-7, with 10 positions matching TRBD2. The CDR3 is 14 residues long. The V gene's germline CDR1 is MNHNS and CDR2 SASEGT. The trim removed 8 bases at V and 2 bases at J, leaving 6 bases unmatched. For the CDR3, the DNA is TGTGCCAGCGACTCCGGGACTAGCGCCTACGAGCAGTACTTC. It yields the protein CASDSGTSAYEQYF.

The V and J genes are TRBV10-3 and TRBJ2-3; 7 bases are a match to TRBD2. From germline, CDR1 is ENHRY and CDR2 SYGVKD. CDR3 length: 14 residues. V dropped 11 bases and J dropped 1; count of bases not matched to a gene: 9. The CDR3 region has the DNA TGTGCCGGTGGGGGGGGAGGGGGCACAGATACGCAGTATTTT. Residues: CAGGGGGGTDTQYF.